This TCR beta chain was recorded in a study of Ad26.COV2.S vaccination and SARS-CoV-2 variants. This clone was seen just once. Sequencing used immunoSEQ multiplex PCR; TCRdb keeps in-frame clones, though not all of them. Among about 440,000 clones listed, around 91% were seen once. The treatment here: 19 received Ad26.COV2.S at low or high dose, single or two shots; 5 received placebo; per-sample allocation not given. Sample collection was performed on day 63 after the first vaccine or placebo injection. The CDR3 contains 18 residues. Germline CDR1 KGHSY, CDR2 FQNENV. Germline trimming cut 7 bases from V and 4 bases from J; bases unmatched to any gene: 16.

This clonotype was obtained from a person between 18 and 65 years old who received the Ad26.COV2.S COVID-19 vaccine or a placebo. Material: peripheral blood, obtained in a trial of Ad26.COV2.S vaccine versus placebo. The chain is built from TRBV16 and TRBJ2-1, with 10 bases fitting TRBD1. This CDR3 reads CASIFKRSGTGAYNEQFF. CDR3 DNA: TGTGCCAGCATCTTTAAACGATCCGGGACAGGGGCGTACAATGAGCAGTTCTTC.